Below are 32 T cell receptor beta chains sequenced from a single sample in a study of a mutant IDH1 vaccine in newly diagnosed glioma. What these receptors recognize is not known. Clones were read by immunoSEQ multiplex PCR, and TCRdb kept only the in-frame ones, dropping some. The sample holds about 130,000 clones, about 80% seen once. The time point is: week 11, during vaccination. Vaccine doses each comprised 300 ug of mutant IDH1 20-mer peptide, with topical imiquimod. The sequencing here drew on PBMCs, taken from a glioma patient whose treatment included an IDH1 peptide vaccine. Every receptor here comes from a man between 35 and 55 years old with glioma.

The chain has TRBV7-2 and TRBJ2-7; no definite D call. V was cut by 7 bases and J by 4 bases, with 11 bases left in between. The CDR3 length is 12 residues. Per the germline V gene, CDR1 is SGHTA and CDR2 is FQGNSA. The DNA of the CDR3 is TGTGCCAGCAACCACGACCAGTACGAGCAGTACTTC. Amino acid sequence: CASNHDQYEQYF.

This CDR3 reads CASSRGGTDTQYF. In DNA form, the CDR3 reads TGTGCCAGCAGTCGAGGGGGCACAGATACGCAGTATTTT. The V gene is TRBV7-2, the J gene TRBJ2-3; the D call may be TRBD1 or TRBD2 (5 bases each). The V gene's germline CDR1 is SGHTA and CDR2 FQGNSA. The CDR3 consists of 13 residues. Trimming pared 6 bases from V and 1 base from J, leaving 8 bases between.

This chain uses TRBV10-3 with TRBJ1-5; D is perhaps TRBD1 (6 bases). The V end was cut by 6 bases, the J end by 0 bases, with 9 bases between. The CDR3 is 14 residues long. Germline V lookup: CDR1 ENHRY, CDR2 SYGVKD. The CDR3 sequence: CAISGDTSNQPQHF. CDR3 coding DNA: TGTGCCATCAGCGGGGACACTAGCAATCAGCCCCAGCATTTT.

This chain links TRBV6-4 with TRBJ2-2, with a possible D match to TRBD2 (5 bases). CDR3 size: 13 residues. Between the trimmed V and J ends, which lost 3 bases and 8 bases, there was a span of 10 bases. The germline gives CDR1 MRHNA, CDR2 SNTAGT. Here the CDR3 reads CASSDRGTGELFF. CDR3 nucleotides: TGTGCCAGCAGTGATCGGGGTACAGGGGAGCTGTTTTTT.

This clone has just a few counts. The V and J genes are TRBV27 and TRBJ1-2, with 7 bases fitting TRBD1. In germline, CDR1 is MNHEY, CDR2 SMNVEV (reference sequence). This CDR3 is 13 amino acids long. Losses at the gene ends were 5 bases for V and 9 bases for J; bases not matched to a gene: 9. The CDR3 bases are TGTGCCAGCAGTGTTATACAGGGGAGGAGCTACACCTTC. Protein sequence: CASSVIQGRSYTF.

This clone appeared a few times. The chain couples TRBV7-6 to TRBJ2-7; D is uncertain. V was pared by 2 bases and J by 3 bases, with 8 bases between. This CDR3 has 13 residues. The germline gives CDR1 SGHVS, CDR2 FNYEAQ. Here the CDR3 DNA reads TGTGCCAGCAGCTTACGGACCTACTACGAGCAGTACTTC. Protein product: CASSLRTYYEQYF.

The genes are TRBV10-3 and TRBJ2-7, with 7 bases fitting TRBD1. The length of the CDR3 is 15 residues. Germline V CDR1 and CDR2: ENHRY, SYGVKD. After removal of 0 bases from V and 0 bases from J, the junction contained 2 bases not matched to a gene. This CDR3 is CAISESRDSSYEQYF. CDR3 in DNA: TGTGCCATCAGTGAGTCTCGGGACAGCTCCTACGAGCAGTACTTC.

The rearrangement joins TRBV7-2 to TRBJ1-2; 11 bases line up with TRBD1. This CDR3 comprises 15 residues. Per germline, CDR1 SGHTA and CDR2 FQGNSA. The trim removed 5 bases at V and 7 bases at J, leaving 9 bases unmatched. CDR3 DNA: TGTGCCAGCAGCCAGACCAGGACAGGGGGCCTTGGCTACACCTTC. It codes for CASSQTRTGGLGYTF.

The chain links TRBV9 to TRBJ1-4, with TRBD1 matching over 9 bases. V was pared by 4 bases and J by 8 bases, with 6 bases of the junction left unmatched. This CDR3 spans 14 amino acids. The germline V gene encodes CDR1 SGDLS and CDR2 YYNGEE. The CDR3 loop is CASSTGTGHEKLFF. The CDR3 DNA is TGTGCCAGCAGCACCGGGACAGGGCACGAAAAACTGTTTTTT.

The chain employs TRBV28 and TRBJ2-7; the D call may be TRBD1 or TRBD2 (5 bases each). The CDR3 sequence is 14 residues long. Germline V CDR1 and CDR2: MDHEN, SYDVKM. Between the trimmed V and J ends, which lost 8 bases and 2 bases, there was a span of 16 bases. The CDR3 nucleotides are TGTGCCAGCCTAAGCTGGGGACCCACCTACGAGCAGTACTTC. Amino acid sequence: CASLSWGPTYEQYF.

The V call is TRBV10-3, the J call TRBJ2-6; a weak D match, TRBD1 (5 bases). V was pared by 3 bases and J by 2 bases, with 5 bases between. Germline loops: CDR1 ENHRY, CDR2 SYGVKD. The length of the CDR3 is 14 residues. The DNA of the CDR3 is TGTGCCATCAGTGACAGGGCTGGGGCCAACGTCCTGACTTTC. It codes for CAISDRAGANVLTF.

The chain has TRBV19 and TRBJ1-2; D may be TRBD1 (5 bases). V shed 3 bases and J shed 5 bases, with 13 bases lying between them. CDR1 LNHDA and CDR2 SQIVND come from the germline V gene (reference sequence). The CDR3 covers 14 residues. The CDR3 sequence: CASSMGRQGYGYTF. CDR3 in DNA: TGTGCCAGTAGTATGGGACGGCAGGGTTATGGCTACACCTTC.

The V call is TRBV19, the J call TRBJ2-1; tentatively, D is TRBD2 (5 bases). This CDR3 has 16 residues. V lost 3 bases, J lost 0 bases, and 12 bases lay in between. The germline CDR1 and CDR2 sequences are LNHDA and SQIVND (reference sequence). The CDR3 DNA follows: TGTGCCAGTAGTATCCGAGGGCAGAACTCCTACAATGAGCAGTTCTTC. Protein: CASSIRGQNSYNEQFF.

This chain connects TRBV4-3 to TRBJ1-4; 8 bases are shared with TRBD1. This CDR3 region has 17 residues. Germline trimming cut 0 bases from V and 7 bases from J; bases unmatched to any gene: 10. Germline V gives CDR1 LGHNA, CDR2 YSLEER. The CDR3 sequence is CASSQDRQGRFAEKLFF. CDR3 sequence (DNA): TGCGCCAGCAGCCAAGATAGACAGGGGCGTTTTGCTGAAAAACTGTTTTTT.

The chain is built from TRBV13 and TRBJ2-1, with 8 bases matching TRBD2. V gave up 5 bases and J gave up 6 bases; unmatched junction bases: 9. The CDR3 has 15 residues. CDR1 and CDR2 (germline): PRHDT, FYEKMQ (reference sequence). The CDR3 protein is CASSTTGGRGNEQFF. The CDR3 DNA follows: TGTGCCAGCAGCACAACGGGAGGGCGAGGCAATGAGCAGTTCTTC.

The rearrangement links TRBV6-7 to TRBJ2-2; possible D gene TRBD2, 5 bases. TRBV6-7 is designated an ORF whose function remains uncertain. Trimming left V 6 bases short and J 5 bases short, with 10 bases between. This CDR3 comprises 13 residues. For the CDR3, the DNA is TGTGCCAGCAGGAGAGGGCGAACCGGGGAGCTGTTTTTT. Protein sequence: CASRRGRTGELFF.

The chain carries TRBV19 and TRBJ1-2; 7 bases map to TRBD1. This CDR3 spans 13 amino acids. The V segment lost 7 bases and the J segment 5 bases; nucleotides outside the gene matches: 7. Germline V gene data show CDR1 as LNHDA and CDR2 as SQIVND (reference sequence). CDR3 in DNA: TGTGCCAGTAACGACAGGGAAGGATATGGCTACACCTTC. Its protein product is CASNDREGYGYTF.

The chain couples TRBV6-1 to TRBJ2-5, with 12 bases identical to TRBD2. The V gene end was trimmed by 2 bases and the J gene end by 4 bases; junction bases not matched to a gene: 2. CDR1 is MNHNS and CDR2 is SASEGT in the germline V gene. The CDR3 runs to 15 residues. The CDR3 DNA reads TGTGCCAGCAGTGAACTAGCGGGAGGGCCAGAGACCCAGTACTTC. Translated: CASSELAGGPETQYF.

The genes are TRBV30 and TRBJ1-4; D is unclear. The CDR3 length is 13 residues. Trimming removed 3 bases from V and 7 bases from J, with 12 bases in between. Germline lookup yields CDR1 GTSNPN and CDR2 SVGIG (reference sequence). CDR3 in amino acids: CAWSLLGSEKLFF. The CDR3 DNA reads TGTGCCTGGAGCCTCCTGGGGTCTGAAAAACTGTTTTTT.

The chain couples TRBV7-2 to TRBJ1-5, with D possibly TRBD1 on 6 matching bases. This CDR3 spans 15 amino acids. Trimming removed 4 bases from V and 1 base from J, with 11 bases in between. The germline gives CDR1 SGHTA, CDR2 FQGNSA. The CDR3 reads CASSSQGWSNQPQHF. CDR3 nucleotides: TGTGCCAGCAGCTCACAGGGTTGGAGCAATCAGCCCCAGCATTTT.

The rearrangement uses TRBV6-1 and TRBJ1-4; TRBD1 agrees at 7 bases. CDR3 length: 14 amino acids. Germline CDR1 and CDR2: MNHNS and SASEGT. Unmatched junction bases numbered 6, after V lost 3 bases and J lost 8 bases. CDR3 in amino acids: CASSERGRWEKLFF. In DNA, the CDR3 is TGTGCCAGCAGTGAGAGGGGGCGCTGGGAAAAACTGTTTTTT.

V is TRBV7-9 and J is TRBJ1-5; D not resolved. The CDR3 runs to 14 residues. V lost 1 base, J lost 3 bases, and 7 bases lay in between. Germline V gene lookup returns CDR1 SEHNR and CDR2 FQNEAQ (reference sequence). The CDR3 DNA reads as TGTGCCAGCAGCTTAGGTGGTAACAATCAGCCCCAGCATTTT. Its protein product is CASSLGGNNQPQHF.

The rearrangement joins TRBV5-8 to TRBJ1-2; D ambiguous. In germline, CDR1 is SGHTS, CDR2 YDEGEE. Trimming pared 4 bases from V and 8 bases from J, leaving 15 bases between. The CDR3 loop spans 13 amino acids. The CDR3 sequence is CASSLTPREGYTF. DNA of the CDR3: TGTGCCAGCAGCCTGACCCCGCGGGAGGGCTACACCTTC.

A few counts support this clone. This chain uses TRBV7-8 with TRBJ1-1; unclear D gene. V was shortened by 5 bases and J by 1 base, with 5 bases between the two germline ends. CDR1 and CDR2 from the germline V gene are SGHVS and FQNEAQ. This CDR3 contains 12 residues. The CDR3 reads CASSPWNTEAFF. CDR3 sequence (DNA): TGTGCCAGCAGCCCTTGGAACACTGAAGCTTTCTTT.

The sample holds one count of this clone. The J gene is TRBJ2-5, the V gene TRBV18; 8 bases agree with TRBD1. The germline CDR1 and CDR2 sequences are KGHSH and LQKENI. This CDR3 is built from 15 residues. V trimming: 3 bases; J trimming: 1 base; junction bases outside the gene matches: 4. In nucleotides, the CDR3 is TGTGCCAGCTCACCGCTCAGGGGGCCCCAAGAGACCCAGTACTTC. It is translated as CASSPLRGPQETQYF.

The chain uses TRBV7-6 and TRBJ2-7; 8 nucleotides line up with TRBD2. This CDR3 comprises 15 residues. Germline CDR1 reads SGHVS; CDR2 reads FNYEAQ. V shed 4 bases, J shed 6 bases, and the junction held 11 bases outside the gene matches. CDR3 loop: CASSSSGTRGGEQYF. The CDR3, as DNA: TGTGCCAGCAGCTCCTCCGGGACTAGGGGCGGCGAGCAGTACTTC.

The CDR3 DNA reads as TGTGCCAGCACCCGAGTGGGTTACGAGCAGTACTTC. It is translated as CASTRVGYEQYF. The chain recombines TRBV7-2 with TRBJ2-7, with D unclear. The V gene's germline CDR1 is SGHTA and CDR2 FQGNSA. V was clipped by 7 bases and J by 4 bases, with 11 bases between them. The CDR3 is 12 amino acids.

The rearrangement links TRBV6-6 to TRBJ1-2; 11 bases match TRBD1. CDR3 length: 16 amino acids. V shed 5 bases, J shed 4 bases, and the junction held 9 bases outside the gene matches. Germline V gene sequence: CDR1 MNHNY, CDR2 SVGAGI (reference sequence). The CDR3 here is CASSPTGTGGIYGYTF. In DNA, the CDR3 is TGTGCCAGCAGTCCGACCGGGACAGGGGGTATCTATGGCTACACCTTC.

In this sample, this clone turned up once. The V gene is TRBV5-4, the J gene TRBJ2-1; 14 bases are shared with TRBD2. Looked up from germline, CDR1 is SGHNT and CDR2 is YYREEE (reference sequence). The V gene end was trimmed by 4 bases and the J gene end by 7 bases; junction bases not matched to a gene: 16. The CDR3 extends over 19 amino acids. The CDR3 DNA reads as TGTGCCAGCAGCCTCTCGTCGACTAGCGGGAGGGCCTTTAGGAATGAGCAGTTCTTC. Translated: CASSLSSTSGRAFRNEQFF.

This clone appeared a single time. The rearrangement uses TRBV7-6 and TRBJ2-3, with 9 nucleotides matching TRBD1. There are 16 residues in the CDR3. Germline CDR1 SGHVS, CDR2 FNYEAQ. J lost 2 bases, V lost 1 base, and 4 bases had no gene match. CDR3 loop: CASSLEGQGFTDTQYF. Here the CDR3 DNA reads TGTGCCAGCAGCTTAGAAGGACAGGGGTTCACAGATACGCAGTATTTT.

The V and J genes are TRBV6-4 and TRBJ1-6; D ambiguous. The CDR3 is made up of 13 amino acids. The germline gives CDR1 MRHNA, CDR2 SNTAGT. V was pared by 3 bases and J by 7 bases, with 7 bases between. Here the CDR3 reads CASSEDGNSPLHF. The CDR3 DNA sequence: TGTGCCAGCAGTGAAGACGGCAATTCACCCCTCCACTTT.

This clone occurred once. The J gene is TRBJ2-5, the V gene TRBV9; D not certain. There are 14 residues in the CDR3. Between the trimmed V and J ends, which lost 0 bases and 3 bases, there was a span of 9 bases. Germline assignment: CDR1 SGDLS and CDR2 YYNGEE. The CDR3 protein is CASSVDGIKETQYF. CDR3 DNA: TGTGCCAGCAGCGTAGATGGGATTAAAGAGACCCAGTACTTC.